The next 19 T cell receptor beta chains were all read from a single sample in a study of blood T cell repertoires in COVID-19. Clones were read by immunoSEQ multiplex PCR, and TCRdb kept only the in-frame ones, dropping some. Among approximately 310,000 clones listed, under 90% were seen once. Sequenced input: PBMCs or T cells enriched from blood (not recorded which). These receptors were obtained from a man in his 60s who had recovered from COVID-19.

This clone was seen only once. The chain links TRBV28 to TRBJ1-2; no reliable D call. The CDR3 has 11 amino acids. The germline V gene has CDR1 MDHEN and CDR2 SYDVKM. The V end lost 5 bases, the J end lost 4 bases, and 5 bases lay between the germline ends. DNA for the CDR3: TGTGCCAGCAGTCAATCCTATGGCTACACCTTC. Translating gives CASSQSYGYTF.

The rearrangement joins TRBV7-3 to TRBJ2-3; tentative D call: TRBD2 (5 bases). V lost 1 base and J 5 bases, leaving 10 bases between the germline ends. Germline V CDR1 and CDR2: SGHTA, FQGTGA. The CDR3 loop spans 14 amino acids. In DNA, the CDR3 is TGTGCCAGCAGCTTAATCGCGGGCGGAGATACGCAGTATTTT. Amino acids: CASSLIAGGDTQYF.

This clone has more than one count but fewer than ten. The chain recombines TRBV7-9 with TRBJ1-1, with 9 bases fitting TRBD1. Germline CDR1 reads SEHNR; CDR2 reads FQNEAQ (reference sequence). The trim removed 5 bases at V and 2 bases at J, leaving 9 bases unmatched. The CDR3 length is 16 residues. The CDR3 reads CASSPNTGGANTEAFF. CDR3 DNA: TGTGCCAGCAGCCCTAACACAGGGGGCGCAAACACTGAAGCTTTCTTT.

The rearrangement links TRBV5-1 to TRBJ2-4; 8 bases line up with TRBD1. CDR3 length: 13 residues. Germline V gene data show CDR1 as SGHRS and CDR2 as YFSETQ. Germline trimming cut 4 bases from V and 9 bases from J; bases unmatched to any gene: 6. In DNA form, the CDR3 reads TGCGCCAGCAGCCCTGGACAGGGAGGCATTCAGTACTTC. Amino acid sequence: CASSPGQGGIQYF. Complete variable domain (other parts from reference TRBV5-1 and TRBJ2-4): KAGVTQTPRYLIKTRGQQVTLSCSPISGHRSVSWYQQTPGQGLQFLFEYFSETQRNKGNFPGRFSGRQFSNSRSEMNVSTLELGDSALYLCASSPGQGGIQYFGAGTRLSVL.

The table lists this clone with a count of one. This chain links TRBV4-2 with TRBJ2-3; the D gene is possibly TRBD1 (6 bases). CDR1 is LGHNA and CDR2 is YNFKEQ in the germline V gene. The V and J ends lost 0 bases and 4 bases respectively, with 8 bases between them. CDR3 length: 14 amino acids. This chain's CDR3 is CASSQDSGADTQYF. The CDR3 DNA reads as TGTGCCAGCAGCCAAGACTCAGGGGCAGATACGCAGTATTTT.

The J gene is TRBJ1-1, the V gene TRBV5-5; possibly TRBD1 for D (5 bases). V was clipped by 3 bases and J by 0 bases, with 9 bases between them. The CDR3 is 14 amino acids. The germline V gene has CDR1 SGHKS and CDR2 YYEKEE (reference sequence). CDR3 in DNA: TGTGCCAGCAGCTCGGGGGTAATGAACACTGAAGCTTTCTTT. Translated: CASSSGVMNTEAFF.

CDR3 residues: CASSPDPQGPDQPQHF. The CDR3 DNA sequence: TGCGCCAGCAGCCCAGATCCACAGGGACCGGATCAGCCCCAGCATTTT. The genes are TRBV5-1 and TRBJ1-5, with D perhaps matching TRBD1 (6 bases). Trimming stripped 4 bases from V and 5 bases from J, with 19 bases between. The CDR3 has 16 amino acids. Germline V lookup: CDR1 SGHRS, CDR2 YFSETQ.

The DNA for the CDR3 is TGCGCCAGCAGACCGACCACAGGGGTGGCCTACGAGCAGTACTTC. Encoded protein: CASRPTTGVAYEQYF. The V gene is TRBV5-1, the J gene TRBJ2-7; 7 bases match TRBD1. The CDR3 sequence is 15 residues long. Germline V CDR1 and CDR2: SGHRS, YFSETQ. Trimming removed 5 bases from V and 2 bases from J; junction bases left unmatched: 10. Using reference TRBV5-1 and TRBJ2-7 for the parts outside the CDR3, the full variable domain is KAGVTQTPRYLIKTRGQQVTLSCSPISGHRSVSWYQQTPGQGLQFLFEYFSETQRNKGNFPGRFSGRQFSNSRSEMNVSTLELGDSALYLCASRPTTGVAYEQYFGPGTRLTVT.

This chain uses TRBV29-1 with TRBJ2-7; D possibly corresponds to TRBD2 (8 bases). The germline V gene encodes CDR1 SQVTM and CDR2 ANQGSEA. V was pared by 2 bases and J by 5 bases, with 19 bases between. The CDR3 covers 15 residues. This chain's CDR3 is CSVESLAGQCNEQYF. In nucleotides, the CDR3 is TGCAGCGTTGAATCTTTAGCGGGACAGTGTAACGAGCAGTACTTC.

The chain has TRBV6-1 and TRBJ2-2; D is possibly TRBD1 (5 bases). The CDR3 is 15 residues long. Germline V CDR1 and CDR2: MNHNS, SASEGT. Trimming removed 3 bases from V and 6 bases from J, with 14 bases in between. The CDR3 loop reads CASSDAGASAGELFF. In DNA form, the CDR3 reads TGTGCCAGCAGTGATGCTGGGGCGTCGGCCGGGGAGCTGTTTTTT.

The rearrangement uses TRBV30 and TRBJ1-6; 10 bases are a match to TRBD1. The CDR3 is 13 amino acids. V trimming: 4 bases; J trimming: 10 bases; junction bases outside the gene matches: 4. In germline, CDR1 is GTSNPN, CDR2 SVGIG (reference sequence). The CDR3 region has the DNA TGTGCCTGGACGGGACAGGGGAAATCACCCCTCCACTTT. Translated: CAWTGQGKSPLHF.

The CDR3 sequence is CASSLAQTGWEETQYF. The CDR3 DNA reads as TGTGCCAGCAGCTTAGCTCAGACAGGGTGGGAAGAGACCCAGTACTTC. The V gene is TRBV7-9, the J gene TRBJ2-5, with 7 positions matching TRBD1. This CDR3 spans 16 amino acids. Germline V lookup: CDR1 SEHNR, CDR2 FQNEAQ (reference sequence). V was pared by 0 bases and J by 3 bases, with 7 bases of the junction left unmatched. Full variable domain (rest looked up from reference TRBV7-9 and TRBJ2-5): DTGVSQNPRHKITKRGQNVTFRCDPISEHNRLYWYRQTLGQGPEFLTYFQNEAQLEKSRLLSDRFSAERPKGSFSTLEIQRTEQGDSAMYLCASSLAQTGWEETQYFGPGTRLLVL.

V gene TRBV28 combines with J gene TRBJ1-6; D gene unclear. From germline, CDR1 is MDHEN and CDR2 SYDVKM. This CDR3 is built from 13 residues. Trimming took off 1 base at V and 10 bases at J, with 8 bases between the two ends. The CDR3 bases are TGTGCCAGCAGTTTATTAGCACCCTCACCCCTCCACTTT. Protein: CASSLLAPSPLHF.

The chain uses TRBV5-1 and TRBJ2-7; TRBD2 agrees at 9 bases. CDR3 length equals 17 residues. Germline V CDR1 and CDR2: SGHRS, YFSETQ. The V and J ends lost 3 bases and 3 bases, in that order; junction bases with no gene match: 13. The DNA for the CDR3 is TGCGCCAGCAGCTGGGGTCTAGCGGGAAAAGACTTCTACGAGCAGTACTTC. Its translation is CASSWGLAGKDFYEQYF.

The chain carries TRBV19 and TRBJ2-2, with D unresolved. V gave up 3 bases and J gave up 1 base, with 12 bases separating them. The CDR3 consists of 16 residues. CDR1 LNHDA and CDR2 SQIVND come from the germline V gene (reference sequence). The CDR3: CASSIQVELNTGELFF. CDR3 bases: TGTGCCAGTAGTATCCAGGTTGAATTGAACACCGGGGAGCTGTTTTTT. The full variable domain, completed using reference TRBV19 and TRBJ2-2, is DGGITQSPKYLFRKEGQNVTLSCEQNLNHDAMYWYRQDPGQGLRLIYYSQIVNDFQKGDIAEGYSVSREKKESFPLTVTSAQKNPTAFYLCASSIQVELNTGELFFGEGSRLTVL.

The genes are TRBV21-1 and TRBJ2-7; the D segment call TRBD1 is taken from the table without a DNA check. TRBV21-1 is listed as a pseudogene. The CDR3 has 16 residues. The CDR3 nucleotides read TGTGCCAGCACGCCCAGGGGGCAGATGCCCAGATACGAGCAGTACTTC. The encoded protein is CASTPRGQMPRYEQYF.

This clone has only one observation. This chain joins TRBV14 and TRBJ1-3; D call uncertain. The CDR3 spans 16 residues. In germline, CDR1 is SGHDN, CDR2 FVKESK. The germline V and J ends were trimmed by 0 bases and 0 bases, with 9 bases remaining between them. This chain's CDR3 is CASSQDQVSSGNTIYF. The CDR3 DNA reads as TGTGCCAGCAGCCAAGACCAGGTTTCCTCTGGAAACACCATATATTTT.

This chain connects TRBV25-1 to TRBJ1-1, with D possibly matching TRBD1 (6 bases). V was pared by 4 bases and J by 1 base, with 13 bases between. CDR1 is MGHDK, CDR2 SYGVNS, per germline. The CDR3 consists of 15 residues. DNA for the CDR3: TGTGCCAGCAGTGGGCTGGACAGAGGGAACACTGAAGCTTTCTTT. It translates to CASSGLDRGNTEAFF.

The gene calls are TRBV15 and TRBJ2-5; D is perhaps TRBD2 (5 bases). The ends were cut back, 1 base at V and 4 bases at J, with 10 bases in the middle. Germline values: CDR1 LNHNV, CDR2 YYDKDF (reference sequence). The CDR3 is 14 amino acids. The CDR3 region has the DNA TGTGCCACCAGCAGAGTTGAGGGCGGAGAGACCCAGTACTTC. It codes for CATSRVEGGETQYF.